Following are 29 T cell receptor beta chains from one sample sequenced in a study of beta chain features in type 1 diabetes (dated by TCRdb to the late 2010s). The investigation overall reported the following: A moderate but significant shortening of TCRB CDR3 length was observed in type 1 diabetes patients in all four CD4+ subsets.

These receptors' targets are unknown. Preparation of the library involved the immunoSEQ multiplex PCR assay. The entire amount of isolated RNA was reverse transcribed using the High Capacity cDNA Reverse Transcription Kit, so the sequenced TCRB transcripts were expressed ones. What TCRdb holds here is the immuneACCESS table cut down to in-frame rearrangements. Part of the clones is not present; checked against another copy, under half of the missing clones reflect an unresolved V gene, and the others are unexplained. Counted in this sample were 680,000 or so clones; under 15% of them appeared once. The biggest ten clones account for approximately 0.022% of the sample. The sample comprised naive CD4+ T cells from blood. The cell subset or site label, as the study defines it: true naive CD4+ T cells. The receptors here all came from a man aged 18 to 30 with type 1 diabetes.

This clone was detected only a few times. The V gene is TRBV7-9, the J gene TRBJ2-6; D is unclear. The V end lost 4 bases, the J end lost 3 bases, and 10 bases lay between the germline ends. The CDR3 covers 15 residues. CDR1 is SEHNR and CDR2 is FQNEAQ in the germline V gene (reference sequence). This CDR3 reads CASSSSARGANVLTF. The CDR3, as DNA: TGTGCCAGCAGCTCGAGTGCCCGTGGGGCCAACGTCCTGACTTTC. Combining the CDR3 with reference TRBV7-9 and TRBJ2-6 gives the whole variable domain DTGVSQNPRHKITKRGQNVTFRCDPISEHNRLYWYRQTLGQGPEFLTYFQNEAQLEKSRLLSDRFSAERPKGSFSTLEIQRTEQGDSAMYLCASSSSARGANVLTFGAGSRLTVL.

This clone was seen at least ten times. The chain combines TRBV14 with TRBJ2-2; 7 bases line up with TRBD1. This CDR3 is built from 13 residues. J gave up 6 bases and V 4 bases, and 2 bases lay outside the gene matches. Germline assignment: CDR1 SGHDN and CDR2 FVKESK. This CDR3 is CASSRQGAGELFF. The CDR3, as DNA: TGTGCCAGCAGCCGACAGGGCGCCGGGGAGCTGTTTTTT. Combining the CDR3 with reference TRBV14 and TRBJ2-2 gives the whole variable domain EAGVTQFPSHSVIEKGQTVTLRCDPISGHDNLYWYRRVMGKEIKFLLHFVKESKQDESGMPNNRFLAERTGGTYSTLKVQPAELEDSGVYFCASSRQGAGELFFGEGSRLTVL.

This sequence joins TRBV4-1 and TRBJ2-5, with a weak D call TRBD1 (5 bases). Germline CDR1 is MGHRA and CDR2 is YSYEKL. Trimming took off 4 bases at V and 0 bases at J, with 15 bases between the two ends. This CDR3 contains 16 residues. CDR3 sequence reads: CASSRPPDTYQETQYF. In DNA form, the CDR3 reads TGCGCCAGCAGCCGGCCCCCGGACACGTACCAAGAGACCCAGTACTTC.

In DNA form, the CDR3 reads TGTGCCAGCAGTGAGACAGGGGACTACGAGCAGTACTTC. It codes for CASSETGDYEQYF. The chain combines TRBV2 with TRBJ2-7; TRBD1 matches at 8 bases. Germline CDR1 reads SNHLY; CDR2 reads FYNNEI. The CDR3 spans 13 residues. Losses at the gene ends were 3 bases for V and 3 bases for J; bases not matched to a gene: 1.

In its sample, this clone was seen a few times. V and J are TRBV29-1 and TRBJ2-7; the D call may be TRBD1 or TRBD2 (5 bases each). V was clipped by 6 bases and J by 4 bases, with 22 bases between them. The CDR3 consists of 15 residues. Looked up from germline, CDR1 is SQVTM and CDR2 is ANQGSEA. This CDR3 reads CSVILSRDLTYEQYF. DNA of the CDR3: TGCAGCGTGATACTATCCCGGGACCTTACATACGAGCAGTACTTC.

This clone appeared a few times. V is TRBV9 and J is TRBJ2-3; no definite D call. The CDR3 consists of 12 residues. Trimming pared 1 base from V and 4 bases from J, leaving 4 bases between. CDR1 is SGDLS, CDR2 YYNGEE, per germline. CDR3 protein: CASSVSPDTQYF. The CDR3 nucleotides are TGTGCCAGCAGCGTATCCCCAGATACGCAGTATTTT.

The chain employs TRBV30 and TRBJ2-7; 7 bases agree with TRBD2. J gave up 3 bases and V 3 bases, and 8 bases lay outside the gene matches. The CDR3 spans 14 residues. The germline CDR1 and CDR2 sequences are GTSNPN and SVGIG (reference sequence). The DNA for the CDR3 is TGTGCCTGGAGGACTGCGGCTAGCGGCTACGAGCAGTACTTC. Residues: CAWRTAASGYEQYF.

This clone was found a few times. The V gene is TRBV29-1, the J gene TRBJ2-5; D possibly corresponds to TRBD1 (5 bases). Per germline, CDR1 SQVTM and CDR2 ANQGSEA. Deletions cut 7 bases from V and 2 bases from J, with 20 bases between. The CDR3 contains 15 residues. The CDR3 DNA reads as TGCAGCGCTTTCCCAACGACAGACCGACAAGAGACCCAGTACTTC. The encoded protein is CSAFPTTDRQETQYF.

CDR3 in amino acids: CASSLVVGRDNEQFF. DNA for the CDR3: TGTGCCAGCAGCTTAGTGGTGGGGCGGGACAATGAGCAGTTCTTC. The chain has TRBV7-2 and TRBJ2-1, with D perhaps assigned TRBD1 or TRBD2 (5 bases each). Germline values: CDR1 SGHTA, CDR2 FQGNSA. Trimming left V 1 base short and J 5 bases short, with 12 bases between. The CDR3 loop spans 15 amino acids.

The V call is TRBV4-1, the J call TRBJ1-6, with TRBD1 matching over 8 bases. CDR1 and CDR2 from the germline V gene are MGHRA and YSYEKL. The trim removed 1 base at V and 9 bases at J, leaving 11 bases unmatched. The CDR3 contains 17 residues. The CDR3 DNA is TGCGCCAGCAGCCAAGTCTTTCTGGTGACAGGGGTTTCACCCCTCCACTTT. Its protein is CASSQVFLVTGVSPLHF.

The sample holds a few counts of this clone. CDR3 nucleotide sequence: TGTGCCTGGGGAGGAGGGATGGACACTGAAGCTTTCTTT. Translation: CAWGGGMDTEAFF. This chain uses TRBV30 with TRBJ1-1, with D unclear. The CDR3 contains 13 residues. CDR1 and CDR2 (germline): GTSNPN, SVGIG (reference sequence). V lost 5 bases and J lost 3, with 13 bases in between.

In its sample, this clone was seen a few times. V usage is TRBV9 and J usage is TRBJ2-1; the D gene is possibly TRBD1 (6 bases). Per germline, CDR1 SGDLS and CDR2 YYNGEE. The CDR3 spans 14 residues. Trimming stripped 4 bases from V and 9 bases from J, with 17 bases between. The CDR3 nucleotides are TGTGCCAGCAGCACTCGGTTGGGGGCCAGTGAGCAGTTCTTC. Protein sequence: CASSTRLGASEQFF.

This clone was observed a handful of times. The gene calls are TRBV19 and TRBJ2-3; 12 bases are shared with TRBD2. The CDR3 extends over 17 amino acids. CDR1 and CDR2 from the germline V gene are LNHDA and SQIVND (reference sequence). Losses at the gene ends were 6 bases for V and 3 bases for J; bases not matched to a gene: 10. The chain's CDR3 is CASSSGTSGPTTDTQYF. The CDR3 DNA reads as TGTGCCAGTAGCTCCGGGACTAGCGGGCCTACAACAGATACGCAGTATTTT.

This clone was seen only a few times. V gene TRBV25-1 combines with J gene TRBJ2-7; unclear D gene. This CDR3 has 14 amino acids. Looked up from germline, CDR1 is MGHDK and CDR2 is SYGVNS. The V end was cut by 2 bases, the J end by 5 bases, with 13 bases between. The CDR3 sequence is CASSEASIANEQYF. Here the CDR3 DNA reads TGTGCCAGCAGTGAAGCCTCCATTGCCAACGAGCAGTACTTC.

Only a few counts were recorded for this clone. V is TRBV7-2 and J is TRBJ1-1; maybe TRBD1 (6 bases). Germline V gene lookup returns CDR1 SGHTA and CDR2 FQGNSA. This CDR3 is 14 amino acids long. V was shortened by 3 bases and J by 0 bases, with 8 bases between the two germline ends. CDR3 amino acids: CASSFTGMNTEAFF. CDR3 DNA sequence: TGTGCCAGCAGCTTCACAGGGATGAACACTGAAGCTTTCTTT.

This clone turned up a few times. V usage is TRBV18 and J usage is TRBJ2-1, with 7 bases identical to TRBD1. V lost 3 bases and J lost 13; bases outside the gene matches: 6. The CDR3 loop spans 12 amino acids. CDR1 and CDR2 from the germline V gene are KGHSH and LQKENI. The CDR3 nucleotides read TGTGCCAGCTCACCTGACAGGGAAAGTCAGTTCTTC. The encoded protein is CASSPDRESQFF.

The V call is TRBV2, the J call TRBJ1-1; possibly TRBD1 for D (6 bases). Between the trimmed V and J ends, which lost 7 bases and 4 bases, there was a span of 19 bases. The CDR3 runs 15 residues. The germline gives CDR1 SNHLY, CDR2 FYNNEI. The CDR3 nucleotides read TGTGCCAGCACCAAACAGGGTCCGGGGGGCACTGAAGCTTTCTTT. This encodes CASTKQGPGGTEAFF.

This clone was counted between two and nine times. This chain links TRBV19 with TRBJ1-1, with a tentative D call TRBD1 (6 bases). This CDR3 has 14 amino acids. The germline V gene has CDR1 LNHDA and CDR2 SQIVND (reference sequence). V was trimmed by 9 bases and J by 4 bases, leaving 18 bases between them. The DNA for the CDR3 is TGTGCCAGCAGATCCAGGGGTGATTCCACTGAAGCTTTCTTT. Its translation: CASRSRGDSTEAFF.

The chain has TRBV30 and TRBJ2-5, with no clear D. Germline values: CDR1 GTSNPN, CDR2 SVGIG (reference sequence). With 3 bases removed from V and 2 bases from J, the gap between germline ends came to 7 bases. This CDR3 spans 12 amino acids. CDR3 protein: CAWRVSQETQYF. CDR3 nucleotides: TGTGCCTGGAGGGTTTCGCAAGAGACCCAGTACTTC.

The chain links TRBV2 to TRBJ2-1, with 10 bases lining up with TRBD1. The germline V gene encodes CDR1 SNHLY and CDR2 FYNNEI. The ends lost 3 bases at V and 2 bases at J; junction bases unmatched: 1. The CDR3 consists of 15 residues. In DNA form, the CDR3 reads TGTGCCAGCAGTGAGGGACAGGGGCCCTACAATGAGCAGTTCTTC. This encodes CASSEGQGPYNEQFF. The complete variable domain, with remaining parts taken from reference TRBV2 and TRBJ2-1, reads EPEVTQTPSHQVTQMGQEVILRCVPISNHLYFYWYRQILGQKVEFLVSFYNNEISEKSEIFDDQFSVERPDGSNFTLKIRSTKLEDSAMYFCASSEGQGPYNEQFFGPGTRLTVL.

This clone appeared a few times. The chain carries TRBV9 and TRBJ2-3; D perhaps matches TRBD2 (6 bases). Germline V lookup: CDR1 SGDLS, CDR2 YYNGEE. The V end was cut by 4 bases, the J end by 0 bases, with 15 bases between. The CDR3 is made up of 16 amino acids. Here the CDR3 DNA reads TGTGCCAGCAGCCCCATGAGAGGGACTAGCACAGATACGCAGTATTTT. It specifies CASSPMRGTSTDTQYF.

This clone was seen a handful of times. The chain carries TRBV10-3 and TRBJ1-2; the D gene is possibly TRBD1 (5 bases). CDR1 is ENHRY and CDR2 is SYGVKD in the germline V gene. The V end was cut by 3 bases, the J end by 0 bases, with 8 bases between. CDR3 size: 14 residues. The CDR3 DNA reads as TGTGCCATCAGTGAAGGGACCACTAACTATGGCTACACCTTC. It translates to CAISEGTTNYGYTF.

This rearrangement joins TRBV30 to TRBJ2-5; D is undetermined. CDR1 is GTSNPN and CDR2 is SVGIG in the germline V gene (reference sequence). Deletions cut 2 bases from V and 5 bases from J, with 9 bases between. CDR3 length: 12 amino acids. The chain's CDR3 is CAWSPSPETQYF. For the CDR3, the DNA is TGTGCCTGGAGTCCTAGTCCGGAGACCCAGTACTTC.

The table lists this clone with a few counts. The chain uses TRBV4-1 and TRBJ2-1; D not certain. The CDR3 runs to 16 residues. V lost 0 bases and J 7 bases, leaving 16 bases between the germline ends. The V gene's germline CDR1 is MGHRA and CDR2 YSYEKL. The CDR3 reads CASSQDAGTLLNEQFF. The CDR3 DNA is TGCGCCAGCAGCCAAGATGCCGGCACCTTGTTAAATGAGCAGTTCTTC.

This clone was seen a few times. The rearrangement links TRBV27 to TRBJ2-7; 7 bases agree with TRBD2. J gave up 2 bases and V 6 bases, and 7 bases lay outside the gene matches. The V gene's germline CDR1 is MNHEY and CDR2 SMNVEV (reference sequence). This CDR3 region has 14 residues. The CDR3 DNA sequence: TGTGCCAGCAGATTGGCGGGGGTGACCTACGAGCAGTACTTC. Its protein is CASRLAGVTYEQYF.

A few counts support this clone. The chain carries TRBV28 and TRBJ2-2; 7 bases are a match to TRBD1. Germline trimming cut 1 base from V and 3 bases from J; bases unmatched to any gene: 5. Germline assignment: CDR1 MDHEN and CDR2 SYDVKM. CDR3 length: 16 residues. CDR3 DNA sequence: TGTGCCAGCAGTTTATCCCAGGGGGTCCACACCGGGGAGCTGTTTTTT. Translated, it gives CASSLSQGVHTGELFF.

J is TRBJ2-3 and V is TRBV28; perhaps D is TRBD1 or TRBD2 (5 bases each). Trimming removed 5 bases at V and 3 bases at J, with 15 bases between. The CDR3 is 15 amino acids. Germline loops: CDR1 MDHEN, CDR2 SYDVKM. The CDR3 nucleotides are TGTGCCAGCAGTCTGGGACGCCTCAAAACAGATACGCAGTATTTT. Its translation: CASSLGRLKTDTQYF.

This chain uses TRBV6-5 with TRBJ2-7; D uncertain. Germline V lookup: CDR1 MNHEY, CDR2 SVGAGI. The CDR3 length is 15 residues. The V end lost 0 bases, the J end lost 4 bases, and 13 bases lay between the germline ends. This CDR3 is CASSYSEHSFYEQYF. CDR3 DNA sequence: TGTGCCAGCAGTTACTCGGAGCACAGCTTTTACGAGCAGTACTTC.

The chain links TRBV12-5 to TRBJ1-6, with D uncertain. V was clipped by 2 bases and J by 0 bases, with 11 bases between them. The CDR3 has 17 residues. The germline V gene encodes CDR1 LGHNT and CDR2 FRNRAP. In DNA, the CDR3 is TGTGCTAGTGGTTTGCCCACAACGGGCTCCTATAATTCACCCCTCCACTTT. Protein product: CASGLPTTGSYNSPLHF.